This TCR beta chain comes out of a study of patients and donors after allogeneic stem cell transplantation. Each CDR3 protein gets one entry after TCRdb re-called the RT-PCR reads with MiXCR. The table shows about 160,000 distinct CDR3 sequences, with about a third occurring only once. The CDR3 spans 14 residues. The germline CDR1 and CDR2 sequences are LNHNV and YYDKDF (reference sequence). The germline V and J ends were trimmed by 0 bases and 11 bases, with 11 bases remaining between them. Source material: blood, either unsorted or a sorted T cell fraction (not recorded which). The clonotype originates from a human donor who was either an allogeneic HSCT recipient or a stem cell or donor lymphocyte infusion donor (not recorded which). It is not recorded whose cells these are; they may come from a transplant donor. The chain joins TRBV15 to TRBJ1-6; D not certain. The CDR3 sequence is CATSRDNGLTPLHF. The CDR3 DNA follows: TGTGCCACCAGCAGAGATAATGGACTTACACCCCTCCACTTT. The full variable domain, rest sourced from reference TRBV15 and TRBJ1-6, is DAMVIQNPRYQVTQFGKPVTLSCSQTLNHNVMYWYQQKSSQAPKLLFHYYDKDFNNEADTPDNFQSRRPNTSFCFLDIRSPGLGDTAMYLCATSRDNGLTPLHFGNGTRLTVT.